One TCR beta chain is described in this entry. Its antigen is unidentified. The data derive from a study of T-cell memory formation after mild COVID-19. Study-wide context: Largely donor-specific sequence clusters came from a couple of donors.

5'RACE primed from the constant segment yielded TCR alpha and TCR beta cDNA libraries bearing sample barcodes and UMIs. TCRdb processed the 5' RACE reads anew with MiXCR; each CDR3 protein has one entry. The sample includes some 100,000 distinct CDR3 sequences, roughly 10% seen only once; the top ten take around 39%. Broader study findings: Memory cells collected pre-infection included some clones that later responded, suggesting cross-reactive memory joined. Confirmation of SARS-CoV-2 specificity was lacking for second-wave clones peaking day 37.

V shed 1 base and J shed 6 bases, with 10 bases lying between them. Germline V CDR1 and CDR2: DFQATT, SNEGSKA (reference sequence). This CDR3 has 13 amino acids. The rearrangement joins TRBV20-1 to TRBJ2-1; no reliable D call. Sample: PBMCs or a T cell subset sorted from them (not recorded which). The source is a man between 18 and 35 years old who had mild COVID-19 (a few samples of this study predate the infection). Cell type and time point are not known. CDR3 nucleotide sequence: TGCAGTGCTAGAGGGGCCTTCCTCAATGAGCAGTTCTTC. Translation gives CSARGAFLNEQFF.